This entry features one T cell receptor (beta chain) sequence. Germline lookup yields CDR1 SGDLS and CDR2 YYNGEE. Trimming removed 1 base from V and 2 bases from J; junction bases left unmatched: 8. This CDR3 has 16 residues. The sample is drawn from a study of early T cells in non-severe SARS-CoV-2 infection. TCRdb itself ran the 5' RACE reads through MiXCR, one entry per CDR3 protein. The sample lists 70,000 to 90,000 distinct CDR3 sequences, approximately 12% occurring once. This sequence originates from an adult who was a healthcare worker with PCR-confirmed SARS-CoV-2 infection or an uninfected control (not recorded which). Specimen: whole blood. The chain has TRBV9 and TRBJ2-5, with TRBD2 matching 7 bases. CDR3 sequence reads: CASSVTGSGRQETQYF. CDR3 nucleotides: TGTGCCAGCAGCGTAACTGGTAGCGGGCGACAAGAGACCCAGTACTTC.